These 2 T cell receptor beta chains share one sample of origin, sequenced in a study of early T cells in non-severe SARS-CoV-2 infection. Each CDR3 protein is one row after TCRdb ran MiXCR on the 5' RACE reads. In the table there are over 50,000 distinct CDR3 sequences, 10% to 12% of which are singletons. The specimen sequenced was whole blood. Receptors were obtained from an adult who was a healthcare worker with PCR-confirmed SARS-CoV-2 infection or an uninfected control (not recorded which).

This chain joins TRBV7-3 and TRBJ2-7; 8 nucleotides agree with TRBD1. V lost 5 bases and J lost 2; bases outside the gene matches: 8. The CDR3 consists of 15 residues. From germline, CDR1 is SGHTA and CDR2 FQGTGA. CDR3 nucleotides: TGTGCCAGCAGCCCGGCAGGGGGCGCGACCTACGAGCAGTACTTC. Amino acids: CASSPAGGATYEQYF. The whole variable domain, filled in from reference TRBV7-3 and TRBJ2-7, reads GAGVSQTPSNKVTEKGKYVELRCDPISGHTALYWYRQSLGQGPEFLIYFQGTGAADDSGLPNDRFFAVRPEGSVSTLKIQRTERGDSAVYLCASSPAGGATYEQYFGPGTRLTVT.

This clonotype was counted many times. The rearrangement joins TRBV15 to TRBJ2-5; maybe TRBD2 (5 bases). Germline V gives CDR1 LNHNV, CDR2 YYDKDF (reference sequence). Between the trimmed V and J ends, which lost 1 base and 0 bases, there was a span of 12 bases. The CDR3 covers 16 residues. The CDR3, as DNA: TGTGCCACCAGCAGAGTGGGTCGAGGGTACCAAGAGACCCAGTACTTC. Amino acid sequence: CATSRVGRGYQETQYF.